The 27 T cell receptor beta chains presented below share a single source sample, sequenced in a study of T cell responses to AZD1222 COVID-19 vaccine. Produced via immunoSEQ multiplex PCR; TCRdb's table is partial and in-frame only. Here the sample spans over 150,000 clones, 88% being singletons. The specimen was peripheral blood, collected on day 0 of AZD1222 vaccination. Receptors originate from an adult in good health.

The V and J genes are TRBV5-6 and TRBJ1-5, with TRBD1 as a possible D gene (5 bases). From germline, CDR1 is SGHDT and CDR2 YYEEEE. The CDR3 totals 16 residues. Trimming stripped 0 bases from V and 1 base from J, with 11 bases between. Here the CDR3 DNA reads TGTGCCAGCAGCTTGGTCGGGGACGGGAGCAATCAGCCCCAGCATTTT. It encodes CASSLVGDGSNQPQHF.

The CDR3 reads CASSRSSYEQYF. CDR3 in DNA: TGTGCCAGCAGCCGGAGCTCCTACGAGCAGTACTTC. The chain is built from TRBV11-2 and TRBJ2-7; no reliable D call. Trimming pared 5 bases from V and 0 bases from J, leaving 5 bases between. Germline V gene lookup returns CDR1 SGHAT and CDR2 FQNNGV. CDR3 length: 12 residues.

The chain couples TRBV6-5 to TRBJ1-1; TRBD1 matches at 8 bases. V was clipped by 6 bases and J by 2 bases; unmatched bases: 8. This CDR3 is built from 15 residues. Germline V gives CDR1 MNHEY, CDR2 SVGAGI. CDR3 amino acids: CASRTDRAENTEAFF. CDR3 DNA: TGTGCCAGCAGGACGGACAGGGCGGAAAACACTGAAGCTTTCTTT.

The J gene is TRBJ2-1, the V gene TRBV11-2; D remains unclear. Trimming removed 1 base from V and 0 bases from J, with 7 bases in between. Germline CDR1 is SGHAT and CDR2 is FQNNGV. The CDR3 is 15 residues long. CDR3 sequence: CASSLGTRSYNEQFF. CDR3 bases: TGTGCCAGCAGCTTAGGCACCCGCTCCTACAATGAGCAGTTCTTC. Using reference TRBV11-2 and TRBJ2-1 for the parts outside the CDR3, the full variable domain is EAGVAQSPRYKIIEKRQSVAFWCNPISGHATLYWYQQILGQGPKLLIQFQNNGVVDDSQLPKDRFSAERLKGVDSTLKIQPAKLEDSAVYLCASSLGTRSYNEQFFGPGTRLTVL.

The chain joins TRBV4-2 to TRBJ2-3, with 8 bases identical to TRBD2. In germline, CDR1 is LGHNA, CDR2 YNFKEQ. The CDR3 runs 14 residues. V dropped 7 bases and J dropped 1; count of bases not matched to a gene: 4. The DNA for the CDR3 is TGTGCCAGCAATCAAGCGGGGGGCACAGATACGCAGTATTTT. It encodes CASNQAGGTDTQYF.

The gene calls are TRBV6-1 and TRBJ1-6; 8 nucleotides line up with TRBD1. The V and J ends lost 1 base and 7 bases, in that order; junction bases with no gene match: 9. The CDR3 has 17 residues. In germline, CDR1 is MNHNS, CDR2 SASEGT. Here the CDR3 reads CASSEVPHGQGNSPLHF. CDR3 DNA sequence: TGTGCCAGCAGTGAAGTCCCACACGGACAGGGCAATTCACCCCTCCACTTT.

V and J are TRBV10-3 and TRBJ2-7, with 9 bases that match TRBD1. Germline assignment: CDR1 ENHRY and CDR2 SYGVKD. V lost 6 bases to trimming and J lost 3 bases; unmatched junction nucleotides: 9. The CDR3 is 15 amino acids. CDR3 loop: CAIRPGTGSIYEQYF. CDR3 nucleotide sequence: TGTGCCATCAGACCCGGGACAGGGTCAATCTACGAGCAGTACTTC.

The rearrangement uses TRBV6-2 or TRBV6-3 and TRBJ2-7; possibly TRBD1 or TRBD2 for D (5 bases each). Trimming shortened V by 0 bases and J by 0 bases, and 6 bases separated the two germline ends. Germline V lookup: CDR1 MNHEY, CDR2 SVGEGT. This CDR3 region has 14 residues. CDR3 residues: CASSYSGGSYEQYF. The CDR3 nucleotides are TGTGCCAGCAGTTACTCTGGGGGCTCCTACGAGCAGTACTTC.

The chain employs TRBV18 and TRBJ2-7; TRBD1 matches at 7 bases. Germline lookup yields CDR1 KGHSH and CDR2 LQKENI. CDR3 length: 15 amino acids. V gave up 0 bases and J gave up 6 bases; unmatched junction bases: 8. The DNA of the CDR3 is TGTGCCAGCTCACCACCGACGACAGGGAGTGGCGAGCAGTACTTC. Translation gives CASSPPTTGSGEQYF.

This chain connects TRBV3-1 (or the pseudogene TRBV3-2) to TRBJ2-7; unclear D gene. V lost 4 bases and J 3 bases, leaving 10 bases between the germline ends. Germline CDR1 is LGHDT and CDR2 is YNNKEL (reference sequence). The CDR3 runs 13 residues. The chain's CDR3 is CASSPPGRYEQYF. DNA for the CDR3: TGTGCCAGCAGCCCCCCCGGGCGCTACGAGCAGTACTTC.

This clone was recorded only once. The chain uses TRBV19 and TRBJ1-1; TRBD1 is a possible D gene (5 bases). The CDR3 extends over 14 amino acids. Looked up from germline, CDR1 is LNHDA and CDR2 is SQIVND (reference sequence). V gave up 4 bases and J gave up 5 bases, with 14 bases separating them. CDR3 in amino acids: CASSSQGRYTEAFF. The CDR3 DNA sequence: TGTGCCAGTAGTAGTCAGGGACGTTATACTGAAGCTTTCTTT.

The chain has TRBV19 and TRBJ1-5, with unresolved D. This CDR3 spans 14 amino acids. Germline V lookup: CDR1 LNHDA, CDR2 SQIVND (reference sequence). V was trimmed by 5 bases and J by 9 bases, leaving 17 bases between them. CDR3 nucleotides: TGTGCCAGTAGTTTAGCCGACCCAATCGCGCCCCAGCATTTT. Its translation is CASSLADPIAPQHF.

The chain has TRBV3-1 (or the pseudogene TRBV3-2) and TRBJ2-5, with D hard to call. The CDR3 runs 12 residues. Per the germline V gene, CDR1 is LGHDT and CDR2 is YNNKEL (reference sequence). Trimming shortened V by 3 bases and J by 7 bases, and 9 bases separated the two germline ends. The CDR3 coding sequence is TGTGCCAGCAGCCATCCAAGAGGGACCCAGTACTTC. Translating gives CASSHPRGTQYF.

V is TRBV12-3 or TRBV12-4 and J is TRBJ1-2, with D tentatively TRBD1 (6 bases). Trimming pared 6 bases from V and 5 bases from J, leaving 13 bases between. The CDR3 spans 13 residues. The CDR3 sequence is CASSRHGTYGYTF. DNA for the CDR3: TGTGCCAGCAGCCGACATGGGACATATGGCTACACCTTC.

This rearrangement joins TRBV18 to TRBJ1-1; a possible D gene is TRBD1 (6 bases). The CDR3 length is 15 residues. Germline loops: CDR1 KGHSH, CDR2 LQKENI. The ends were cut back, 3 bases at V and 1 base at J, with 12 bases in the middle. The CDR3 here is CASSPPGRGNTEAFF. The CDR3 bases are TGTGCCAGCTCACCCCCCGGCAGGGGGAACACTGAAGCTTTCTTT.

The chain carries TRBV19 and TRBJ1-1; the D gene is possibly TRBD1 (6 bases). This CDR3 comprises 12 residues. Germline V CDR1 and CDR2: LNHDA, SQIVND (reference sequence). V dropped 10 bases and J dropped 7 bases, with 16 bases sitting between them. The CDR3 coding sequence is TGTGCCACTGGACAGCCCCCAAGTGAAGCTTTCTTT. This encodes CATGQPPSEAFF.

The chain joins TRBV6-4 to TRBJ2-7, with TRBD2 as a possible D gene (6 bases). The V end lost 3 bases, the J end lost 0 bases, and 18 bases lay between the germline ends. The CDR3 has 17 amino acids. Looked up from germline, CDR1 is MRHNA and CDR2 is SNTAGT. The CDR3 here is CASSDGRSRSPSYEQYF. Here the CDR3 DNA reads TGTGCCAGCAGTGATGGGAGGTCCCGCTCTCCCTCCTACGAGCAGTACTTC.

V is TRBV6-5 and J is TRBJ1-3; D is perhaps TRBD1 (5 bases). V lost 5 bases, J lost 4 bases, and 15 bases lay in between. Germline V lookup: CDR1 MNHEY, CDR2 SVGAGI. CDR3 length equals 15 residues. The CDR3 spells CASSTTRDSGNTIYF. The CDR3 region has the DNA TGTGCCAGCAGTACTACCAGGGACTCGGGAAACACCATATATTTT.

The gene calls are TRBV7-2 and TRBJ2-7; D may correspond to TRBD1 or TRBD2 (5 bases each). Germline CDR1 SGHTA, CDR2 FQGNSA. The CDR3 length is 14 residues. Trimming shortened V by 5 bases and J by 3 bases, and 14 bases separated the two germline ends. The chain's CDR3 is CASSPVGGDYEQYF. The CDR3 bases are TGTGCCAGCAGCCCAGTTGGGGGAGACTACGAGCAGTACTTC.

CDR3 bases: TGTGCCAGCAGTCCACCGACCGTTGAAACAGGTGGCTACACCTTC. Protein product: CASSPPTVETGGYTF. V and J are TRBV6-6 and TRBJ1-2; a possible D gene is TRBD1 (5 bases). Germline V gene lookup returns CDR1 MNHNY and CDR2 SVGAGI (reference sequence). Trimming took 5 bases from V and 7 from J, leaving 20 bases between them. CDR3 size: 15 residues.

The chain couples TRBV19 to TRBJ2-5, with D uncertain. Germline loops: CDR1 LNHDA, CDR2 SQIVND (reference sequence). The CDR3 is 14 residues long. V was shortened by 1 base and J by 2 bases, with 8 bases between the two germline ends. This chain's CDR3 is CASSIGNTQETQYF. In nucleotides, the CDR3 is TGTGCCAGTAGTATAGGGAATACACAAGAGACCCAGTACTTC. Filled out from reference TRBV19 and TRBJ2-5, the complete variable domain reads DGGITQSPKYLFRKEGQNVTLSCEQNLNHDAMYWYRQDPGQGLRLIYYSQIVNDFQKGDIAEGYSVSREKKESFPLTVTSAQKNPTAFYLCASSIGNTQETQYFGPGTRLLVL.

This CDR3 is CASSRNSNRYNEQFF. The CDR3 DNA reads as TGTGCCAGCAGTCGTAACTCGAACCGTTACAATGAGCAGTTCTTC. This chain joins TRBV28 and TRBJ2-1; D unresolved. Deletions cut 5 bases from V and 4 bases from J, with 15 bases between. There are 15 residues in the CDR3. Germline assignment: CDR1 MDHEN and CDR2 SYDVKM. Full variable domain (rest looked up from reference TRBV28 and TRBJ2-1): DVKVTQSSRYLVKRTGEKVFLECVQDMDHENMFWYRQDPGLGLRLIYFSYDVKMKEKGDIPEGYSVSREKKERFSLILESASTNQTSMYLCASSRNSNRYNEQFFGPGTRLTVL.

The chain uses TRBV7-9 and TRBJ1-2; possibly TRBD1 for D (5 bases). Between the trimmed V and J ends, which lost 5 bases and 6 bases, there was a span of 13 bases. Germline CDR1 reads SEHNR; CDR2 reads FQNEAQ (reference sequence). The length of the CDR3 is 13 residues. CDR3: CASSPAGRNGYTF. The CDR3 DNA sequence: TGTGCCAGCAGCCCGGCGGGGCGAAATGGCTACACCTTC.

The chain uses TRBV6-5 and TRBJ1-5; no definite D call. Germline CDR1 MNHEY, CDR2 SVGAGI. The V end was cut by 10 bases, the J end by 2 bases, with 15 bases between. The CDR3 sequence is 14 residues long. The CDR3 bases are TGTGCCACCCGGGCGGGTGGGGGCAATCAGCCCCAGCATTTT. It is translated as CATRAGGGNQPQHF.

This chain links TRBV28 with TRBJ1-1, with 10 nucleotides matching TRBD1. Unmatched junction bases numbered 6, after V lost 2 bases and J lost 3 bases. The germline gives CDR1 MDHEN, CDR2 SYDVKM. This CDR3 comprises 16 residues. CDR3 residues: CASSLLPGQGYTEAFF. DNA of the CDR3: TGTGCCAGCAGTTTACTGCCGGGACAGGGGTACACTGAAGCTTTCTTT.

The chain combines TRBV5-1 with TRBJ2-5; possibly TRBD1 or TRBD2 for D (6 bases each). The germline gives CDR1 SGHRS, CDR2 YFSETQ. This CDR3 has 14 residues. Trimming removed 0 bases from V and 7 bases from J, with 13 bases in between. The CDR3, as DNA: TGCGCCAGCAGCTTGGAAGGGGGGTACAGGACCCAGTACTTC. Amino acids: CASSLEGGYRTQYF. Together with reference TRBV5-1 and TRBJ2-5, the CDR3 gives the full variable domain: KAGVTQTPRYLIKTRGQQVTLSCSPISGHRSVSWYQQTPGQGLQFLFEYFSETQRNKGNFPGRFSGRQFSNSRSEMNVSTLELGDSALYLCASSLEGGYRTQYFGPGTRLLVL.

The CDR3: CASSNRQGFSSEQYF. The CDR3, as DNA: TGTGCCAGCAGTAACCGACAGGGATTCTCGTCCGAGCAGTACTTC. This chain uses TRBV6-6 with TRBJ2-7; 7 bases match TRBD1. Germline lookup yields CDR1 MNHNY and CDR2 SVGAGI (reference sequence). The junction had 13 bases not matched to a gene; V was cut back by 5 bases and J by 6 bases. The CDR3 is 15 amino acids.